This T cell receptor (beta chain) was sequenced in a study of T cells in Graves' hyperthyroidism and ophthalmopathy. This CDR3 is 15 amino acids long. From germline, CDR1 is LGHDT and CDR2 YNNKEL (reference sequence). The V gene lost 2 bases and the J gene lost 6 bases, with 16 bases spanning the gap. This clonotype showed up just a few times. The source material, RNA transcripts, was used to amplify TCR beta CDR3 regions. The TCR CDR3 was amplified in a first-round RT-PCR using the HTBI primer set. One entry per CDR3 protein results from TCRdb running MiXCR on the multiplex PCR reads. The data hold 200,000 to 250,000 distinct CDR3 sequences, with about a sixth observed a single time.

Sequencing was carried out using blood. The V and J genes are TRBV3-1 and TRBJ2-5; tentatively, D is TRBD1 (5 bases). The clonotype comes from a man in his fifties or sixties with Graves' hyperthyroidism. The CDR3 is CASSQRTDNAKTQYF. CDR3 coding DNA: TGTGCCAGCAGCCAAAGGACGGACAACGCCAAGACCCAGTACTTC.